This T cell receptor beta chain was observed in a study of T cells after yellow fever vaccination. As TCR cDNA was made by 5'RACE template switching, a universal primer site and UMIs were added. Each CDR3 protein gets one entry after TCRdb re-called the 5' RACE reads with MiXCR. The sample carries about 63,000 distinct CDR3 sequences, roughly 7.3% recorded once. Study observations and caveats: Once the booster was given, most primary-vaccination clones reappeared, at 95% to 97% for CD4 and 88% for CD8. Shared CD4/CD8 clonotypes were a small share, likely from convergent recombination. Peaking on day 5 versus 15, the secondary response was faster but weaker.

Unmatched junction bases numbered 11, after V lost 2 bases and J lost 1 base. The germline CDR1 and CDR2 sequences are LGHNA and YNFKEQ. There are 18 residues in the CDR3. The table lists this clonotype with many counts. Its antigen is currently unknown. This sample comprised CD8+ T cells sorted from PBMCs, obtained 15 days after the yellow fever booster vaccination. The sequence was collected from a man younger than 45 who received the YFV17D yellow fever vaccine. J is TRBJ2-5 and V is TRBV4-2; TRBD2 agrees at 9 bases. This chain's CDR3 is CASSQRGDSGSFQETQYF. The CDR3 nucleotides are TGTGCCAGCAGCCAACGAGGAGATAGCGGGAGCTTCCAAGAGACCCAGTACTTC.